A single sample is the source of the 15 T cell receptor beta chains below, sequenced in a study of blood T cells in healthy people across ages. It was with a sample-barcoded 5' primer and a J-beta primer mix that a second PCR of roughly 7 to 12 cycles was run. From the 5' RACE reads, TCRdb called clonotypes with MiXCR, one entry per CDR3 protein. The sample holds around 1,700,000 distinct CDR3 sequences, 28% seen once. The sample was blood. These receptor sequences come from a woman aged 25 to 39 in good health.

This clonotype has more than one count but fewer than ten. V and J are TRBV12-5 and TRBJ2-3; the D gene is possibly TRBD2 (6 bases). CDR1 is LGHNT, CDR2 FRNRAP, per germline. The CDR3 loop spans 16 amino acids. The ends were cut back, 7 bases at V and 3 bases at J, with 20 bases in the middle. DNA of the CDR3: TGTGCTAGTGCCCAGATCTCGGGGGTGGGTACAGATACGCAGTATTTT. Translation: CASAQISGVGTDTQYF.

V usage is TRBV5-1 and J usage is TRBJ1-6; a weak D match, TRBD1 (5 bases). This CDR3 is 17 amino acids long. V dropped 4 bases and J dropped 7 bases, with 21 bases sitting between them. Germline CDR1 reads SGHRS; CDR2 reads YFSETQ. The CDR3 reads CASSLWDPTLGNSPLHF. The CDR3 DNA reads as TGCGCCAGCAGCCTATGGGACCCCACCTTGGGGAATTCACCCCTCCACTTT.

On this clonotype: The missing conserved phenylalanine or tryptophan at the end of this CDR3 makes a read error likely. The chain employs TRBV5-1 and TRBJ2-4; TRBD2 agrees at 10 bases. With the DNA end fitting TRBJ2-5 better, the J assignment may be wrong. Germline lookup yields CDR1 SGHRS and CDR2 YFSETQ. The CDR3 covers 15 residues. The CDR3 DNA is TGCGCCAGCAGCTTGGGTGGGACTAGCGATCGGACCCAGTACTGC. The encoded protein is CASSLGGTSDRTQYC.

This clonotype has more than one count but fewer than ten. This rearrangement joins TRBV24-1 to TRBJ2-1, with 9 positions matching TRBD1. After removal of 4 bases from V and 7 bases from J, the junction contained 10 bases not matched to a gene. Germline values: CDR1 KGHDR, CDR2 SFDVKD. This CDR3 has 16 amino acids. The CDR3 DNA reads as TGTGCCACCAGTGACTTGGGACAGGGTCTCGATAATGAGCAGTTCTTC. Residues: CATSDLGQGLDNEQFF.

This sequence joins TRBV7-2 and TRBJ1-2; D is undetermined. Looked up from germline, CDR1 is SGHTA and CDR2 is FQGNSA. The CDR3 consists of 14 residues. Trimming cost V 5 bases and J 4 bases, with 14 bases left between them. The CDR3 loop reads CASSPGGVAYGYTF. The DNA of the CDR3 is TGTGCCAGCAGCCCCGGCGGGGTTGCCTATGGCTACACCTTC.

The chain employs TRBV6-5 and TRBJ2-7; no reliable D call. Trimming pared 6 bases from V and 1 base from J, leaving 10 bases between. The length of the CDR3 is 13 residues. From germline, CDR1 is MNHEY and CDR2 SVGAGI. CDR3 amino acids: CASSTSRSYEQYF. Here the CDR3 DNA reads TGTGCCAGCAGCACCTCGCGGTCCTACGAGCAGTACTTC.

The chain carries TRBV3-1 and TRBJ2-7; D is ambiguous. V was shortened by 1 base and J by 2 bases, with 12 bases between the two germline ends. From germline, CDR1 is LGHDT and CDR2 YNNKEL (reference sequence). The CDR3 runs 15 residues. CDR3 residues: CASSQGALGPYEQYF. Here the CDR3 DNA reads TGTGCCAGCAGCCAAGGGGCTCTCGGCCCCTACGAGCAGTACTTC.

This clonotype was seen a handful of times. The chain joins TRBV19 to TRBJ1-6; D remains unclear. Trimming cost V 3 bases and J 7 bases, with 10 bases left between them. Per the germline V gene, CDR1 is LNHDA and CDR2 is SQIVND (reference sequence). The CDR3 has 14 residues. CDR3 residues: CASSMTVSNSPLHF. In DNA, the CDR3 is TGTGCCAGTAGTATGACGGTCTCAAATTCACCCCTCCACTTT. Variable domain in full (rest from reference TRBV19 and TRBJ1-6): DGGITQSPKYLFRKEGQNVTLSCEQNLNHDAMYWYRQDPGQGLRLIYYSQIVNDFQKGDIAEGYSVSREKKESFPLTVTSAQKNPTAFYLCASSMTVSNSPLHFGNGTRLTVT.

In its sample, this clonotype was seen a few times. The rearrangement links TRBV24-1 to TRBJ1-2; the D is unclear. The V and J ends lost 2 bases and 8 bases respectively, with 8 bases between them. The CDR3 contains 12 residues. Germline loops: CDR1 KGHDR, CDR2 SFDVKD. DNA for the CDR3: TGTGCCACCAGTGATTCGATCGGGGGCTACACCTTC. This encodes CATSDSIGGYTF.

The chain combines TRBV18 with TRBJ2-1; D may be TRBD1 (6 bases). V gave up 2 bases and J gave up 6 bases, with 14 bases separating them. This CDR3 contains 15 residues. Germline CDR1 reads KGHSH; CDR2 reads LQKENI. CDR3 amino acids: CASSPSTGFGNEQFF. The DNA for the CDR3 is TGTGCCAGCTCACCATCAACAGGGTTCGGCAATGAGCAGTTCTTC. The full variable domain, its missing parts supplied by reference TRBV18 and TRBJ2-1, is NAGVMQNPRHLVRRRGQEARLRCSPMKGHSHVYWYRQLPEEGLKFMVYLQKENIIDESGMPKERFSAEFPKEGPSILRIQQVVRGDSAAYFCASSPSTGFGNEQFFGPGTRLTVL.

This clonotype was seen only a few times. The genes are TRBV7-2 and TRBJ2-3; TRBD2 is a possible D gene (6 bases). V was trimmed by 5 bases and J by 4 bases, leaving 10 bases between them. There are 13 residues in the CDR3. Germline values: CDR1 SGHTA, CDR2 FQGNSA. In DNA form, the CDR3 reads TGTGCCAGCAGCGTGACTAGGGCAGATACGCAGTATTTT. Its translation: CASSVTRADTQYF.

Of note for this clonotype: This sequence may be a read error, since a much larger clone differs from it by one base. V gene TRBV13 combines with J gene TRBJ2-1, with 7 bases that match TRBD1. The trim removed 5 bases at V and 9 bases at J, leaving 10 bases unmatched. Germline V gives CDR1 PRHDT, CDR2 FYEKMQ (reference sequence). This CDR3 spans 14 amino acids. CDR3 DNA: TGTGCCAGCAGCACCGGGACAGCACTGAGTGAGCAGTTCTTC. It yields the protein CASSTGTALSEQFF.

This clonotype was counted ten times or more. The chain couples TRBV5-1 to TRBJ1-2; TRBD1 matches 9 bases. The CDR3 is made up of 15 amino acids. V shed 4 bases and J 6 bases; nucleotides not matched to a gene: 10. Germline assignment: CDR1 SGHRS and CDR2 YFSETQ. The CDR3 sequence is CASSISLQGADGYTF. The CDR3 nucleotides read TGCGCCAGCAGCATCTCCTTACAGGGGGCGGATGGCTACACCTTC.

This clonotype has only one observation. This chain links TRBV20-1 with TRBJ2-4, with D possibly being TRBD1 or TRBD2 (6 bases each). Germline V CDR1 and CDR2: DFQATT, SNEGSKA (reference sequence). The CDR3 runs 13 residues. V lost 5 bases and J 7 bases, leaving 15 bases between the germline ends. The CDR3 reads CSASLGGINIQYF. The CDR3 coding sequence is TGCAGTGCTTCGCTAGGGGGGATCAACATTCAGTACTTC.

This clonotype was seen a few times. V usage is TRBV5-1 and J usage is TRBJ2-5, with D perhaps TRBD1 or TRBD2 (5 bases each). This CDR3 is 13 amino acids long. The germline V and J ends were trimmed by 2 bases and 11 bases, with 16 bases remaining between them. CDR1 and CDR2 from the germline V gene are SGHRS and YFSETQ. The CDR3 sequence: CASSFNTPREQYF. As DNA, the CDR3 is TGCGCCAGCAGCTTTAATACTCCCAGGGAGCAGTACTTC.